A selection of T cell receptor beta chains follows, all from one sample in a study of T cell repertoires in cytomegalovirus infection. TCRdb re-called the reads through MiXCR, storing one row per CDR3 protein. The data hold about 530,000 distinct CDR3 sequences, with 26% observed a single time. Sequencing was carried out using PBMCs. These receptors all stem from a human donor in good health (CMV status not recorded). Some clones in this sample may be carry-over from other donors' samples. CDR3s include the opening cysteine and the closing phenylalanine or tryptophan. Fields, in order: clone size, J gene, V gene, D gene, CDR3 DNA, CDR3 protein. The D gene is left open where the match is weak. Only some rows state a clone size, as once, few, many or a class for expanded clones.

abundance: NA
j_gene: TRBJ2-5
v_gene: TRBV5-4
d_gene: NA
CDR3nt: TGTGCCAGCAGCTTGGTGGCAGCGGAAGAGACCCAGTACTTC
CDR3aa: CASSLVAAEETQYF

abundance: many
j_gene: TRBJ2-1
v_gene: TRBV6-1
d_gene: TRBD2
CDR3nt: TGTGCCAGCAGACCACTAGCGGGTCGATCCTACAATGAGCAGTTCTTC
CDR3aa: CASRPLAGRSYNEQFF

abundance: few
j_gene: TRBJ1-1
v_gene: TRBV20-1
d_gene: NA
CDR3nt: TGCAGTGCTAGTCGGTTGGTTCTGAACACTGAAGCTTTCTTT
CDR3aa: CSASRLVLNTEAFF

abundance: many
j_gene: TRBJ2-7
v_gene: TRBV28
d_gene: TRBD2
CDR3nt: TGTGCCAGCAGTTTCACGGGAGGGTTCTACGAGCAGTACTTC
CDR3aa: CASSFTGGFYEQYF

abundance: few
j_gene: TRBJ2-2
v_gene: TRBV4-1
d_gene: NA
CDR3nt: TGCGCCAGCAGCCAAGCGGAATTGGGGACCGGGGAGCTGTTTTTT
CDR3aa: CASSQAELGTGELFF

abundance: NA
j_gene: TRBJ2-5
v_gene: TRBV18
d_gene: NA
CDR3nt: TGTGCCAGCTCACCACCGGGTCCCGGGAATCAGGATGGAGAGACCCAGTACTTC
CDR3aa: CASSPPGPGNQDGETQYF

abundance: few
j_gene: TRBJ2-7
v_gene: TRBV7-9
d_gene: NA
CDR3nt: TGTGCCAGCAGCCCGCCCGGGACTGTGATTTACGAGCAGTACTTC
CDR3aa: CASSPPGTVIYEQYF

abundance: NA
j_gene: TRBJ2-1
v_gene: TRBV20-1
d_gene: TRBD2
CDR3nt: TGCAGTGCTAGAGATATGGCGGGGGGATACAATGAGCAGTTCTTC
CDR3aa: CSARDMAGGYNEQFF

abundance: NA
j_gene: TRBJ2-7
v_gene: TRBV6-2/TRBV6-3
d_gene: NA
CDR3nt: TGTGCCAGCAGTTACTTACAGGGTAACTACGAGCAGTACTTC
CDR3aa: CASSYLQGNYEQYF

abundance: many
j_gene: TRBJ2-1
v_gene: TRBV7-2
d_gene: NA
CDR3nt: TGTGCCAGCAGCTTCCAGAAAAGCTCCTACAATGAGCAGTTCTTC
CDR3aa: CASSFQKSSYNEQFF

abundance: few
j_gene: TRBJ1-5
v_gene: TRBV28
d_gene: TRBD1
CDR3nt: TGTGCCAGCAGTCCTGCCGGGACAGACAATCAGCCCCAGCATTTT
CDR3aa: CASSPAGTDNQPQHF

abundance: few
j_gene: TRBJ2-1
v_gene: TRBV6-5
d_gene: TRBD1
CDR3nt: TGTGCCAGCAGTTACTCGCTCGGTCCCGGGACAGGGAACTATGAGCAGTTCTTC
CDR3aa: CASSYSLGPGTGNYEQFF

abundance: many
j_gene: TRBJ2-5
v_gene: TRBV7-2
d_gene: NA
CDR3nt: TGTGCCAGCAGCTTAGTGGCGGGAAGAAGAGAGACCCAGTACTTC
CDR3aa: CASSLVAGRRETQYF

abundance: NA
j_gene: TRBJ1-1
v_gene: TRBV19
d_gene: NA
CDR3nt: TGTGCCAGTAGTATGGGACGAATCATGAACACTGAAGCTTTCTTT
CDR3aa: CASSMGRIMNTEAFF

abundance: NA
j_gene: TRBJ1-5
v_gene: TRBV5-6
d_gene: NA
CDR3nt: TGTGCCAGCAGCTTTGCCAGGGTACAGCCCCAGCATTTT
CDR3aa: CASSFARVQPQHF

abundance: few
j_gene: TRBJ2-1
v_gene: TRBV7-2
d_gene: NA
CDR3nt: TGTGCCAGCAGCCTCCCCAACCGCAATGAGCAGTTCTTC
CDR3aa: CASSLPNRNEQFF

abundance: many
j_gene: TRBJ2-3
v_gene: TRBV7-2
d_gene: NA
CDR3nt: TGTGCCAGCAGCTTACGGGACGGAGATACGCAGTATTTT
CDR3aa: CASSLRDGDTQYF

abundance: few
j_gene: TRBJ2-3
v_gene: TRBV24-1
d_gene: TRBD1
CDR3nt: TGTGCCACCAGTGAACCCCTGGGCAGGGGGCGGATGGTGTCAGATACGCAGTATTTT
CDR3aa: CATSEPLGRGRMVSDTQYF

abundance: few
j_gene: TRBJ2-4
v_gene: TRBV27
d_gene: NA
CDR3nt: TGTGCCAGCAGTTTTCTAGGCGGGGAGGCCAAAAACATTCAGTACTTC
CDR3aa: CASSFLGGEAKNIQYF

abundance: NA
j_gene: TRBJ2-1
v_gene: TRBV27
d_gene: TRBD2
CDR3nt: TGTGCCAGCAGTTCCCCCCCCCGCGGGAGTAAGGGTGAGCAGTTCTTC
CDR3aa: CASSSPPRGSKGEQFF

abundance: few
j_gene: TRBJ2-5
v_gene: TRBV15
d_gene: NA
CDR3nt: TGTGCCACCAGCAGACCGATGAACCTCCAAGAGACCCAGTACTTC
CDR3aa: CATSRPMNLQETQYF

abundance: NA
j_gene: TRBJ1-1
v_gene: TRBV10-1
d_gene: NA
CDR3nt: TGCGCCAGCAGTGAGTCCCGGCGCTCTCAAGGGACTGAAGCTTTCTTT
CDR3aa: CASSESRRSQGTEAFF